The sequence of this TCR beta chain was determined in a study of technical replicates of blood from several donors. The ends lost 3 bases at V and 2 bases at J; junction bases unmatched: 3. CDR1 is SGHRS and CDR2 is YFSETQ in the germline V gene. This CDR3 is 15 amino acids long. Profiling relied on immunoSEQ multiplex PCR, and the TCRdb table lists in-frame clones only, not all of them. The sample carries some 80,000 clones, about 97% recorded once. This receptor was identified in a human donor in good health. Input material: T cells isolated from PBMCs. The chain combines TRBV5-1 with TRBJ1-3, with 9 positions matching TRBD1. The DNA for the CDR3 is TGCGCCAGCAGCTCACAGGGGGCGGCTGGAAACACCATATATTTT. Its translation is CASSSQGAAGNTIYF.